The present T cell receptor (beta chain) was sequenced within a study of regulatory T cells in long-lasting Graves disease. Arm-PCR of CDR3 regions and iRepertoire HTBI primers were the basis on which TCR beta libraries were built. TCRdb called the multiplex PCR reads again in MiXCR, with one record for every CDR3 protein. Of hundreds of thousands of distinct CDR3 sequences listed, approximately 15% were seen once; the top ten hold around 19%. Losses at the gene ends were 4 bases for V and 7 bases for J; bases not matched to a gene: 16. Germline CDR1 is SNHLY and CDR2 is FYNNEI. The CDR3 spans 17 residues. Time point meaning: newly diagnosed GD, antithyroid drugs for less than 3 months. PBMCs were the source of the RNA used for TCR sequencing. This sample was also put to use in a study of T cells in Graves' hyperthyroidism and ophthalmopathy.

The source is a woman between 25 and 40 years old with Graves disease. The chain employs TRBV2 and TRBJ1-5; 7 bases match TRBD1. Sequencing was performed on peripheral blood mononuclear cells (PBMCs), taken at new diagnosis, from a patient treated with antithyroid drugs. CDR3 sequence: CASSVSFGQVTSQPQHF. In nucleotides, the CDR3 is TGTGCCAGCAGTGTAAGTTTCGGACAGGTCACCTCCCAGCCCCAGCATTTT.